This T cell receptor (beta chain) appears in the sequencing data of a study of blood T cell repertoires in COVID-19. Looking at the study overall: The samples span acute and convalescent COVID-19 from the United States, Italy and Spain. Sources were T cells, B-cell-depleted T cells, or PBMCs; the material itself was cDNA or gDNA.

In the study's own analysis: For nucleated cells, counts were estimated from reference gene primer amplification. TCRdb's copy holds only in-frame clones and misses some; the assay was immunoSEQ multiplex PCR. Clone size and the V and J calls come from that table; the DNA yielded D and trimming. In the table there are about 120,000 clones, approximately 80% of which are singletons. Source material: peripheral blood. The TCR sequence derives from a human donor in a cohort sampled during active COVID-19.

CDR3 protein: CAPSFQTSGSSNTGELFF. The CDR3 region has the DNA TGTGCCCCCAGCTTCCAAACTAGCGGGAGTTCGAACACCGGGGAGCTGTTTTTT. The genes are TRBV7-8 and TRBJ2-2; TRBD2 matches 11 bases. V was clipped by 11 bases and J by 0 bases; unmatched bases: 14. From germline, CDR1 is SGHVS and CDR2 FQNEAQ. The CDR3 runs 18 residues.